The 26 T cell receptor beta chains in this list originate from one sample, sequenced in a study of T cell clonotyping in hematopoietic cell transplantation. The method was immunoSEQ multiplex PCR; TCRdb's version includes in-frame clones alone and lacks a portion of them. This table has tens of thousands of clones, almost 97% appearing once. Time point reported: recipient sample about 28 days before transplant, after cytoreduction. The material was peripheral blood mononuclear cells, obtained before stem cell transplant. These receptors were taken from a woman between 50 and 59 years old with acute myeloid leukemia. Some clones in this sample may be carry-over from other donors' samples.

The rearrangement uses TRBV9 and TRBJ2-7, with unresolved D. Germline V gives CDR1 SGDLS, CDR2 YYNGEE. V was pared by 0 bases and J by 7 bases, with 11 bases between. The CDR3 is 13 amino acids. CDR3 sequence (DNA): TGTGCCAGCAGCGTAGACGTTATGTGGGAGCAGTACTTC. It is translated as CASSVDVMWEQYF.

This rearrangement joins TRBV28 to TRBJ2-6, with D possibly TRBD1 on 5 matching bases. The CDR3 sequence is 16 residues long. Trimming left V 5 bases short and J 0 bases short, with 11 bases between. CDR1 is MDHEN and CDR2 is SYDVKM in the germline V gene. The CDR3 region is CASSLGVLSGANVLTF. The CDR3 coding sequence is TGTGCCAGCAGTCTAGGGGTCCTCTCTGGGGCCAACGTCCTGACTTTC.

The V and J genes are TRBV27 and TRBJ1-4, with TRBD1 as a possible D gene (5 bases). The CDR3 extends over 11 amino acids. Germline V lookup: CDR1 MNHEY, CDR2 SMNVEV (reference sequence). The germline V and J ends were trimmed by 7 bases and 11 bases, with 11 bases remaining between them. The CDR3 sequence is CASKKGLKLFF. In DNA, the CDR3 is TGTGCCAGCAAAAAGGGGCTTAAACTGTTTTTT.

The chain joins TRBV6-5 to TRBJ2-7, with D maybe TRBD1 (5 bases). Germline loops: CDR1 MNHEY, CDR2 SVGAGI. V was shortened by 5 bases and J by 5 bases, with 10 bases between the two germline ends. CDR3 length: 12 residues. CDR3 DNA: TGTGCCAGCAGTCTTAAGGGGAACGAGCAGTACTTC. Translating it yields CASSLKGNEQYF.

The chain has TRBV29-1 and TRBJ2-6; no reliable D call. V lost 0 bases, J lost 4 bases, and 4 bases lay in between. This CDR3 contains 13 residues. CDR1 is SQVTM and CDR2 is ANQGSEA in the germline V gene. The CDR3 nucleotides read TGCAGCGTTGAAGAATCCGGGGCCAACGTCCTGACTTTC. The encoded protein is CSVEESGANVLTF. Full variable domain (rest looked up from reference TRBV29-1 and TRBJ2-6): SAVISQKPSRDICQRGTSLTIQCQVDSQVTMMFWYRQQPGQSLTLIATANQGSEATYESGFVIDKFPISRPNLTFSTLTVSNMSPEDSSIYLCSVEESGANVLTFGAGSRLTVL.

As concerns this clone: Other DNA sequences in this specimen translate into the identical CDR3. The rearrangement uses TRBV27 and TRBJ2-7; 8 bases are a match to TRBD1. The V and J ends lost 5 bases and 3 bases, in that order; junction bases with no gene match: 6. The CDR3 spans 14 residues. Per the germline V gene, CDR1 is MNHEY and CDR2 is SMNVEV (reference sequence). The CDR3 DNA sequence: TGTGCCAGCAGTCCGGGGACAGGAGGCTACGAGCAGTACTTC. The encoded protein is CASSPGTGGYEQYF.

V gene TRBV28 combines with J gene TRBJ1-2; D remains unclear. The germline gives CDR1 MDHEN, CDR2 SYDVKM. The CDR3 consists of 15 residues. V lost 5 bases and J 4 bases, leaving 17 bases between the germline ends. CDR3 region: CASSRDNSDAYGYTF. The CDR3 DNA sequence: TGTGCCAGCAGTCGGGATAACTCCGATGCCTATGGCTACACCTTC.

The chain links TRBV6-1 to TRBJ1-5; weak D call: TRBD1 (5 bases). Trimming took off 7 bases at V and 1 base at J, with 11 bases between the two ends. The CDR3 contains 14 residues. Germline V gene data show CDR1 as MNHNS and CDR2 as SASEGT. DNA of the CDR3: TGTGCCAGCACCGGGACGGTGAGCAATCAGCCCCAGCATTTT. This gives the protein CASTGTVSNQPQHF.

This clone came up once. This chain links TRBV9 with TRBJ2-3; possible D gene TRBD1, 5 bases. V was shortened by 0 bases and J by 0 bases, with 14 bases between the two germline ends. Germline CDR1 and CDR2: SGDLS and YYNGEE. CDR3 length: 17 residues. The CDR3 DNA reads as TGTGCCAGCAGCGTAGATTTGACAGAGCCTAGCACAGATACGCAGTATTTT. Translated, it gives CASSVDLTEPSTDTQYF.

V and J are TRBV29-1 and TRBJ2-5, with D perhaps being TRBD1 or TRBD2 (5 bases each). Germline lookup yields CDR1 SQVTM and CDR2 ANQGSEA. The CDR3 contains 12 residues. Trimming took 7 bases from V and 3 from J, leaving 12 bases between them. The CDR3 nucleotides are TGCAGCGCCGGGACCGCAAAAGAGACCCAGTACTTC. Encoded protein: CSAGTAKETQYF. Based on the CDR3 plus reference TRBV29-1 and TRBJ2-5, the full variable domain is SAVISQKPSRDICQRGTSLTIQCQVDSQVTMMFWYRQQPGQSLTLIATANQGSEATYESGFVIDKFPISRPNLTFSTLTVSNMSPEDSSIYLCSAGTAKETQYFGPGTRLLVL.

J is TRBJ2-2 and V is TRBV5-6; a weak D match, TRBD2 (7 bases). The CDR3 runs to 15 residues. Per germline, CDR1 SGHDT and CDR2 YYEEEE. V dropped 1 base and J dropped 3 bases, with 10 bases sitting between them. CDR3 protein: CASSLRGADTGELFF. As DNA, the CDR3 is TGTGCCAGCAGCTTGCGGGGGGCCGACACCGGGGAGCTGTTTTTT.

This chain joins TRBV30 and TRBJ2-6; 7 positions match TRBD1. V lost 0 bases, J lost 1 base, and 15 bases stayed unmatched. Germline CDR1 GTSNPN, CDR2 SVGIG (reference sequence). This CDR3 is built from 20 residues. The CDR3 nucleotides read TGTGCCTGGAGTGTACACAGGGGTCTCCCCTTTTTGTCTGGGGCCAACGTCCTGACTTTC. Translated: CAWSVHRGLPFLSGANVLTF.

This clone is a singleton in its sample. CDR3 nucleotides: TGCGCCAGCAGCTCACAGGGCCACGAGCAGTACTTC. It encodes CASSSQGHEQYF. The chain employs TRBV5-1 and TRBJ2-7; weak D call: TRBD1 (6 bases). CDR3 length equals 12 residues. Germline CDR1 and CDR2: SGHRS and YFSETQ. With 3 bases removed from V and 5 bases from J, the gap between germline ends came to 9 bases. The full variable domain, in which reference TRBV5-1 and TRBJ2-7 provide the parts outside the CDR3, is KAGVTQTPRYLIKTRGQQVTLSCSPISGHRSVSWYQQTPGQGLQFLFEYFSETQRNKGNFPGRFSGRQFSNSRSEMNVSTLELGDSALYLCASSSQGHEQYFGPGTRLTVT.

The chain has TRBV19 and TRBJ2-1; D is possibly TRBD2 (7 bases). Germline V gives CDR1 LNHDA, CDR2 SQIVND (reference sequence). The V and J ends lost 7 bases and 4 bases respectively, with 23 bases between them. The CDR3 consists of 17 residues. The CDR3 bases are TGTGCCAGTAACACCCCCCGGGGAGGGGGGGATTACAATGAGCAGTTCTTC. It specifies CASNTPRGGGDYNEQFF.

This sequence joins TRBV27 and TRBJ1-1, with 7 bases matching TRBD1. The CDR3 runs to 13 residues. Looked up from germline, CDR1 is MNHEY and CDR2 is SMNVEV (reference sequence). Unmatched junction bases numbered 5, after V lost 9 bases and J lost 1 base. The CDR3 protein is CASRQGPNTEAFF. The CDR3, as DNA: TGTGCCAGTCGACAGGGACCGAACACTGAAGCTTTCTTT.

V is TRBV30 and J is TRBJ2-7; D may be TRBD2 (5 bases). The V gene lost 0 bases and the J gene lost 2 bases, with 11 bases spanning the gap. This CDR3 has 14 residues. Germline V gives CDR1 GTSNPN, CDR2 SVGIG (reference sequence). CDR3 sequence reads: CAWSVGVGTYEQYF. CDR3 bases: TGTGCCTGGAGTGTCGGGGTTGGCACCTACGAGCAGTACTTC.

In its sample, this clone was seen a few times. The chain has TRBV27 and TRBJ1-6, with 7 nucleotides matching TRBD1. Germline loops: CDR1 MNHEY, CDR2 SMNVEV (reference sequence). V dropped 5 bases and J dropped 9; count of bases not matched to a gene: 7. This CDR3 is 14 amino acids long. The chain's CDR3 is CASSPTGLGSPLHF. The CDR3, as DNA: TGTGCCAGCAGTCCGACAGGGTTAGGTTCACCCCTCCACTTT.

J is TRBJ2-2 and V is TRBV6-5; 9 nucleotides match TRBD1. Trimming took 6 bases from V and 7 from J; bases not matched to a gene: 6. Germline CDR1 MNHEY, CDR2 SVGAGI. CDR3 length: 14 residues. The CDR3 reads CASRGQGNGGELFF. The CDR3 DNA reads TGTGCCAGCAGGGGACAGGGTAACGGCGGGGAGCTGTTTTTT.

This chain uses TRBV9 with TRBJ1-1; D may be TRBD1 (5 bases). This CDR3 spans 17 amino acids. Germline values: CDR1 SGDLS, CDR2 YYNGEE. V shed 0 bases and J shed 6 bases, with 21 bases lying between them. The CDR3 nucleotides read TGTGCCAGCAGCGTAGAGACAGTTGGGTTTCGAGTCCCTGAAGCTTTCTTT. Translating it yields CASSVETVGFRVPEAFF.

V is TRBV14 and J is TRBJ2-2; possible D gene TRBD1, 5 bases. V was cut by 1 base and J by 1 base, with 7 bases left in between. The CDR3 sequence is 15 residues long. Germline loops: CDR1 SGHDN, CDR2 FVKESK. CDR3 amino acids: CASSQGQGNTGELFF. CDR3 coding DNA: TGTGCCAGCAGCCAAGGTCAGGGGAACACCGGGGAGCTGTTTTTT.

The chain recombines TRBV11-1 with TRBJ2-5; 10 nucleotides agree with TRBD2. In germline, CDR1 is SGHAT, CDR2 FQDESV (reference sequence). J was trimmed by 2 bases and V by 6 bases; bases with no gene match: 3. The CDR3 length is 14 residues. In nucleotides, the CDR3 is TGTGCCAGCAGGCGGACTAGCGGACAAGAGACCCAGTACTTC. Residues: CASRRTSGQETQYF.

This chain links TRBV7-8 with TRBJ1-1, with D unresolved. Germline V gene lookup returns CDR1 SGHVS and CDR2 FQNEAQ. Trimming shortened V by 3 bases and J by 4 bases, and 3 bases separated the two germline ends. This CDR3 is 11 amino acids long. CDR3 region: CASSLGTEAFF. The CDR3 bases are TGTGCCAGCAGCTTGGGCACTGAAGCTTTCTTT.

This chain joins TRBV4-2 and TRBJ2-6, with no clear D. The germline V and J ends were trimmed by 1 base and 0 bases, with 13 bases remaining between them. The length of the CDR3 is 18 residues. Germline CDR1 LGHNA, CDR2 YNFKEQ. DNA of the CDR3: TGTGCCAGCAGCCAAGCTGTTCTACAAACCTCTGGGGCCAACGTCCTGACTTTC. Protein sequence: CASSQAVLQTSGANVLTF.

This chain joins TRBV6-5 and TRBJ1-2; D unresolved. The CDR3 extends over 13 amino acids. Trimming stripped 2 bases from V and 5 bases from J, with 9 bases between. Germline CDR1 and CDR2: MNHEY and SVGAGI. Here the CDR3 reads CASSYRASYGYTF. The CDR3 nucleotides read TGTGCCAGCAGTTACAGGGCGTCGTATGGCTACACCTTC.

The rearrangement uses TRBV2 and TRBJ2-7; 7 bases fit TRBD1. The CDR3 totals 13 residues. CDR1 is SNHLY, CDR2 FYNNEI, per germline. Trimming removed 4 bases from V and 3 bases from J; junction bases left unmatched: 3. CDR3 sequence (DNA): TGTGCCAGCAGTGCGGGACAGATCTACGAGCAGTACTTC. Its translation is CASSAGQIYEQYF.

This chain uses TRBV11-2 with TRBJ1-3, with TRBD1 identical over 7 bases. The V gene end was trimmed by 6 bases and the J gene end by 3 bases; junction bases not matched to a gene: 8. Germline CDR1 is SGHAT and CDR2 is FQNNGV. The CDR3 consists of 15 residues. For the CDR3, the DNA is TGTGCCAGCAGGAGCGCGACAGGGAATGGAAACACCATATATTTT. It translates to CASRSATGNGNTIYF.